This TCR beta chain was sequenced in a study of T cells in Graves' hyperthyroidism and ophthalmopathy (dated by TCRdb to the late 2010s). Study-level background: To identify TCR V-J signatures that set the groups apart, the researchers used a discovery cohort of more than 95 patients, made up of fewer than 50 with Graves' ophthalmopathy and about 60 with stable Graves' hyperthyroidism. Prospective prediction of ophthalmopathy was tested in an independent validation cohort consisting of 18 hyperthyroidism patients and about 17 patients who later progressed to ophthalmopathy. For training and testing, the 110 or so patients in the discovery cohort were randomly divided in a 7:3 ratio. Thyroid tissue and blood T-cell repertoires from about 6 Graves' hyperthyroidism patients were also compared in the study. Once sampling was done, hyperthyroidism patients were given methimazole at a starting dose of 30 mg daily, whereas ophthalmopathy patients were given high-dose intravenous methylprednisolone. According to the paper, TCR Vbeta CDR3 sequencing was carried out on 135 peripheral blood samples, which came from under 50 ophthalmopathy, 75 to 80 hyperthyroidism and some 17 progressor patients. Overall results and qualifications from the work: In validation, the model predicted progression to ophthalmopathy a median of 6.5 months before onset, with over 60% sensitivity and roughly 73% specificity. Ophthalmopathy was separated from stable hyperthyroidism by a 13 V-J signature model, with approximately 89% sensitivity and roughly 81% specificity obtained in cross-validation and 80%/75% obtained in testing. Blood samples also contained most of the expanded thyroid clonotypes (frequency above 0.001), which suggests that blood repertoires may reflect thyroid immune responses. No statistical method was used to fix the sample size in advance, and group allocation was not hidden from the investigators.

Amplification of TCR beta CDR3 regions was carried out from RNA transcripts. The first round of RT-PCR for the TCR CDR3 was performed with the HTBI primer set and the Qiagen OneStep RT-PCR kit. Libraries were constructed in a second round of multiplex PCR, after which size selection and purification were performed. Paired-end sequencing of the libraries was performed with 100 bp reads on an Illumina HiSeq2000. For the original study's pipeline: SOAPnuke was used to process the raw data, removing reads that contained adapters or uncalled bases, had a mean Phred below 15, or lacked an exact match to the constant primer or identifier. COPE v1.2.5 was used to merge the high-quality paired reads, and each unique nucleotide sequence was defined as a clonotype. MiTCR v1.1 was used to align clonotypes to the IMGT TRBV, TRBD and TRBJ reference segments. Only V-J combinations with frequency above 0.0001, covering 99% to 99.2% of repertoires, were analysed. The TCS score was defined as the ratio of F50 (clonal expansion) to E x V (chaos), calculated using BLOSUM62-based TCRdist between CDR3 peptides within each V-J. Welch's t-statistics and random forest reduced around 550 V-J features to 10 to 15, which were used in a naive Bayes classifier (R e1071). TCRdb took the public reads, trimmed them with fastp at Q25, ran MiXCR for clone calling and kept in-frame beta chains. Entries that share a CDR3 protein sequence are merged under the most common genes and DNA. These V and J calls rely on TCRdb rather than the paper's analysis. Within this sample are hundreds of thousands of distinct CDR3 sequences, with about 45% of them counted one time only. The ten most abundant clones make up just over 8% of the sample.

Graves' hyperthyroidism was defined as stable when no progression to ophthalmopathy occurred over 18 months of follow-up. Hyperthyroidism patients were newly diagnosed, had a disease duration of under 2 months, and were aged 18 to 65 years. Any patient with an uncontrolled infection, another autoimmune disease, pregnancy or lactation was excluded. Diagnoses relied on clinical symptoms, serum thyroxine and TRAb, thyroid ultrasound and orbital computed tomography. Total RNA was extracted using Trizol reagent, and RNA quality was assessed on an Agilent 2100 Bioanalyzer. Inclusive of the bounding cysteine and phenylalanine, the CDR3 is 13 residues long. The sequence is cut down to CDR3 DNA, 39 bases in frame from base 1. The germline V and J ends show losses of 10 bases and 7 bases respectively, and no gene match explains 7 bases of the junction. Reading the germline V gene gives CDR1 SGHTA and CDR2 FQGNSA.

This clonotype was seen at least ten times. The antigen it recognizes is unknown. Base qualities are not provided; no much larger clone lies one nucleotide away. The chain employs TRBV7-2 and TRBJ2-7, with 13 bases aligning to TRBD2. The receptor was isolated from a woman aged 18-29 years with Graves' hyperthyroidism. Donor details come from another sample of the same person, matched by shared clones. The sequenced sample consisted of peripheral blood or thyroid tissue (not recorded which). The DNA sequence reads TGTGCCACCAGTACTAGCGGGAGGGGGGAGCAGTACTTC. Translated, this gives CATSTSGRGEQYF.